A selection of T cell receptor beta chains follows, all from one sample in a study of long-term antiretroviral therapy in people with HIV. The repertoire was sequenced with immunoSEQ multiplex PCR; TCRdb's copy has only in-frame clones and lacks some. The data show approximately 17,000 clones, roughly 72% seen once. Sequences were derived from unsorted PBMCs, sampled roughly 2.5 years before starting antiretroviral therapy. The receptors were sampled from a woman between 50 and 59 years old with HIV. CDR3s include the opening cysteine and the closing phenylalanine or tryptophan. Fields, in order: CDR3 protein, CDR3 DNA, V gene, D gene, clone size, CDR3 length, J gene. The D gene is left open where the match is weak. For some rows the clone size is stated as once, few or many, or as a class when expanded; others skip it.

CDR3: CASSQSGGAVSEQFF; DNA: TGTGCCAGCTCACAAAGCGGGGGGGCCGTCAGTGAGCAGTTCTTC; V: TRBV18; D: TRBD2; size: -; length: 15; J: TRBJ2-1
CDR3: CASSPTGVYGYTF; DNA: TGTGCCAGCAGCCCGACAGGGGTCTATGGCTACACCTTC; V: TRBV25-1; D: TRBD1; size: -; length: 13; J: TRBJ1-2
CDR3: CASTGTRNYGYTF; DNA: TGTGCCAGCACCGGGACACGGAACTATGGCTACACCTTC; V: TRBV6-1; D: -; size: -; length: 13; J: TRBJ1-2
CDR3: CASSFHGTSTNTGELFF; DNA: TGTGCCAGCAGCTTCCATGGGACTAGTACGAACACCGGGGAGCTGTTTTTT; V: TRBV7-6; D: TRBD2; size: -; length: 17; J: TRBJ2-2
CDR3: CAWPRGQNTGELFF; DNA: TGTGCCTGGCCGAGGGGGCAGAACACCGGGGAGCTGTTTTTT; V: TRBV30; D: TRBD1; size: -; length: 14; J: TRBJ2-2
CDR3: CASSFTRTGVNGYTF; DNA: TGTGCCAGCAGCTTTACAAGGACAGGGGTAAACGGCTACACCTTC; V: TRBV11-2; D: TRBD1; size: -; length: 15; J: TRBJ1-2
CDR3: CASSRRGGNQPQHF; DNA: TGCGCCAGCAGCCGAAGGGGAGGCAATCAGCCCCAGCATTTT; V: TRBV5-1; D: -; size: -; length: 14; J: TRBJ1-5
CDR3: CAILGSNQPQHF; DNA: TGTGCCATCCTAGGTAGCAATCAGCCCCAGCATTTT; V: TRBV28; D: -; size: -; length: 12; J: TRBJ1-5
CDR3: CASSITTSGGTGELFF; DNA: TGTGCCAGCAGCATTACGACTAGCGGGGGAACCGGGGAGCTGTTTTTT; V: TRBV7-3; D: TRBD2; size: -; length: 16; J: TRBJ2-2
CDR3: CASSVWGDGELFF; DNA: TGTGCCAGCAGCGTCTGGGGAGACGGGGAGCTGTTTTTT; V: TRBV9; D: -; size: few; length: 13; J: TRBJ2-2
CDR3: CASTTARASYEQYF; DNA: TGTGCCAGCACAACTGCCCGGGCAAGCTACGAGCAGTACTTC; V: TRBV7-9; D: -; size: few; length: 14; J: TRBJ2-7
CDR3: CASSDTGGTEAFF; DNA: TGTGCCAGCAGTGATACAGGGGGCACTGAAGCTTTCTTT; V: TRBV25-1; D: TRBD1; size: -; length: 13; J: TRBJ1-1
CDR3: CASSGQGTNTIYF; DNA: TGTGCCAGCAGCGGGCAGGGGACAAACACCATATATTTT; V: TRBV7-9; D: -; size: once; length: 13; J: TRBJ1-3
CDR3: CASSLGGTPGDTQYF; DNA: TGCGCCAGCAGCCTGGGCGGGACGCCTGGGGATACGCAGTATTTT; V: TRBV5-1; D: -; size: -; length: 15; J: TRBJ2-3
CDR3: CASSSRYTGELFF; DNA: TGTGCCAGCAGCTCAAGATACACCGGGGAGCTGTTTTTT; V: TRBV7-8; D: -; size: -; length: 13; J: TRBJ2-2
CDR3: CSVEGEGGGYTF; DNA: TGCAGCGTGGAGGGGGAGGGAGGAGGCTACACCTTC; V: TRBV29-1; D: -; size: few; length: 12; J: TRBJ1-2
CDR3: CASSREAHTGNTIYF; DNA: TGTGCCAGCAGTCGGGAGGCACACACTGGAAACACCATATATTTT; V: TRBV9; D: -; size: -; length: 15; J: TRBJ1-3
CDR3: CASSYSPLFDTEAFF; DNA: TGTGCCAGCAGTTACTCGCCCCTTTTTGACACTGAAGCTTTCTTT; V: TRBV6-5; D: -; size: -; length: 15; J: TRBJ1-1
CDR3: CSVDGTAGAPYEQYF; DNA: TGCAGCGTTGACGGGACAGCGGGAGCCCCCTACGAGCAGTACTTC; V: TRBV29-1; D: -; size: once; length: 15; J: TRBJ2-7
CDR3: CASSQVRVQENTIYF; DNA: TGCGCCAGCAGCCAAGTCAGGGTGCAGGAAAACACCATATATTTT; V: TRBV4-1; D: -; size: medium-sized; length: 15; J: TRBJ1-3
CDR3: CASSPERESYGYTF; DNA: TGTGCCAGCTCACCGGAGAGGGAATCTTATGGCTACACCTTC; V: TRBV18; D: -; size: -; length: 14; J: TRBJ1-2
CDR3: CASSSSPTNEKLFF; DNA: TGTGCCAGCAGCTCTAGTCCGACTAATGAAAAACTGTTTTTT; V: TRBV9; D: -; size: -; length: 14; J: TRBJ1-4
CDR3: CASSSSGQGYETQYF; DNA: TGTGCCAGCAGCTCTTCGGGACAGGGGTACGAGACCCAGTACTTC; V: TRBV7-9; D: TRBD1; size: -; length: 15; J: TRBJ2-5
CDR3: CAWSTPADTEAFF; DNA: TGTGCCTGGAGTACGCCCGCGGACACTGAAGCTTTCTTT; V: TRBV30; D: -; size: -; length: 13; J: TRBJ1-1
CDR3: CASRIRDFGELFF; DNA: TGCGCCAGCAGGATCAGGGATTTCGGGGAGCTGTTTTTT; V: TRBV5-1; D: -; size: few; length: 13; J: TRBJ2-2
CDR3: CSARAPTKNIQYF; DNA: TGCAGCGCCCGGGCCCCTACCAAAAACATTCAGTACTTC; V: TRBV29-1; D: -; size: -; length: 13; J: TRBJ2-4
CDR3: CASSLESPYEQYF; DNA: TGTGCCAGCAGCTTAGAGTCGCCCTACGAGCAGTACTTC; V: TRBV7-6; D: -; size: once; length: 13; J: TRBJ2-7
CDR3: CASSWNHPTGTNEKLFF; DNA: TGCGCCAGCAGCTGGAACCACCCGACAGGGACTAATGAAAAACTGTTTTTT; V: TRBV5-1; D: TRBD1; size: -; length: 17; J: TRBJ1-4
CDR3: CASSLWEARYEQYF; DNA: TGTGCCAGCAGCTTGTGGGAAGCCCGCTACGAGCAGTACTTC; V: TRBV5-4; D: -; size: once; length: 14; J: TRBJ2-7
CDR3: CAISDRNQPQHF; DNA: TGTGCCATCAGTGACAGGAATCAGCCCCAGCATTTT; V: TRBV10-3; D: -; size: few; length: 12; J: TRBJ1-5
CDR3: CASSSSLAGASTDTQYF; DNA: TGTGCCAGCAGCTCGTCACTAGCGGGGGCATCCACAGATACGCAGTATTTT; V: TRBV7-9; D: TRBD2; size: -; length: 17; J: TRBJ2-3
CDR3: CASPPYRYNEQFF; DNA: TGTGCCAGTCCCCCGTACAGGTACAATGAGCAGTTCTTC; V: TRBV7-2; D: -; size: once; length: 13; J: TRBJ2-1
CDR3: CASSVATSTGGSTDTQYF; DNA: TGTGCCAGCAGCGTAGCTACTTCGACGGGGGGGAGCACAGATACGCAGTATTTT; V: TRBV9; D: TRBD2; size: -; length: 18; J: TRBJ2-3
CDR3: CASSGGGHPGDEQYF; DNA: TGTGCCAGCAGCGGGGGAGGGCATCCTGGGGACGAGCAGTACTTC; V: TRBV5-6; D: TRBD2; size: -; length: 15; J: TRBJ2-7
CDR3: CASSYRTGAGEETQYF; DNA: TGTGCCAGCAGCTACCGAACAGGGGCGGGGGAAGAGACCCAGTACTTC; V: TRBV4-2; D: -; size: -; length: 16; J: TRBJ2-5
CDR3: CASRRPWSSYNEQFF; DNA: TGTGCCAGCAGGAGACCGTGGAGCTCCTACAATGAGCAGTTCTTC; V: TRBV27; D: -; size: few; length: 15; J: TRBJ2-1
CDR3: CASSYWTSRDTDTQYF; DNA: TGTGCCAGCAGTTACTGGACTAGCCGAGACACAGATACGCAGTATTTT; V: TRBV6-6; D: TRBD2; size: -; length: 16; J: TRBJ2-3
CDR3: CASIGRTNSSGNTIYF; DNA: TGTGCCAGCATCGGCAGGACTAACAGCTCTGGAAACACCATATATTTT; V: TRBV6-6; D: -; size: -; length: 16; J: TRBJ1-3
CDR3: CASSLAGSSGSYGYTF; DNA: TGTGCCAGCAGCTTAGCAGGCTCGTCGGGCAGCTATGGCTACACCTTC; V: TRBV7-9; D: -; size: once; length: 16; J: TRBJ1-2
CDR3: CASSHRASPREQYF; DNA: TGTGCCAGCAGCCACCGGGCCTCCCCGCGCGAGCAGTACTTC; V: TRBV11-3; D: -; size: -; length: 14; J: TRBJ2-7
CDR3: CASSLGGSTGELFF; DNA: TGTGCCAGCAGCTTAGGCGGTTCCACCGGGGAGCTGTTTTTT; V: TRBV11-3; D: -; size: -; length: 14; J: TRBJ2-2
CDR3: CASSSPSGLLNTDTQYF; DNA: TGTGCCAGCAGCTCGCCCTCGGGACTCCTAAACACAGATACGCAGTATTTT; V: TRBV11-2; D: -; size: -; length: 17; J: TRBJ2-3
CDR3: CAWRGQIEKLFF; DNA: TGTGCCTGGCGGGGGCAGATAGAAAAACTGTTTTTT; V: TRBV30; D: -; size: few; length: 12; J: TRBJ1-4
CDR3: CASSQGLAETQYF; DNA: TGTGCCAGCAGCCAGGGACTAGCGGAGACCCAGTACTTC; V: TRBV7-7; D: TRBD2; size: -; length: 13; J: TRBJ2-5
CDR3: CASSEGGSNTEAFF; DNA: TGCGCCAGCAGTGAGGGGGGATCGAACACTGAAGCTTTCTTT; V: TRBV10-1; D: -; size: -; length: 14; J: TRBJ1-1
CDR3: CAWSGGLSGNTIYF; DNA: TGTGCCTGGAGTGGGGGGCTCTCTGGAAACACCATATATTTT; V: TRBV30; D: -; size: -; length: 14; J: TRBJ1-3